This T cell receptor beta chain was profiled in a study of T cells in Graves' hyperthyroidism and ophthalmopathy. This clonotype was detected only a few times. Its antigen is unknown. Trimming removed 1 base from V and 2 bases from J, with 8 bases in between. The CDR3 runs to 15 residues. Germline values: CDR1 SEHNR, CDR2 FQNEAQ (reference sequence). Lactation, pregnancy, other autoimmune disease or uncontrolled infection excluded patients. Authors of the study amplified TCR beta CDR3 regions from RNA transcripts. First-round RT-PCR of the TCR CDR3 relied on the HTBI primer set. A single record per CDR3 protein comes from TCRdb applying MiXCR to the multiplex PCR reads. Seen here are 550,000 to 700,000 distinct CDR3 sequences, under 60% observed once, and the top ten hold around a fifth. Whole-study results and caveats: Clonotypes that were expanded in thyroid above 0.001 mostly appeared in blood too. The model anticipated ophthalmopathy a median about six months pre-onset.

Input material: peripheral blood or thyroid tissue (not recorded which). This TCR derives from an adult woman with Graves' disease, either hyperthyroidism or ophthalmopathy (not recorded which). The chain is built from TRBV7-9 and TRBJ2-2; no firm D call. The CDR3 protein is CASSLDPINTGELFF. The CDR3 DNA follows: TGTGCCAGCAGCTTAGACCCGATTAACACCGGGGAGCTGTTTTTT.